The 12 T cell receptor beta chains below come from one sample, sequenced in a study of OX40 agonist ivuxolimab in advanced cancers. Measured with immunoSEQ multiplex PCR; TCRdb has only the in-frame clones, and not every one. The sample shows some 67,000 clones, roughly 82% of them seen only once. Specimen: CD4+ or CD8+ T cells sorted from blood, collected in a trial of the OX40 agonist ivuxolimab. These TCRs come from an adult with an advanced solid tumor such as melanoma, head and neck, liver or kidney cancer.

This clone has only a few counts. The V gene is TRBV20-1, the J gene TRBJ1-1; unclear D gene. This CDR3 spans 11 amino acids. Per germline, CDR1 DFQATT and CDR2 SNEGSKA (reference sequence). The V end was cut by 6 bases, the J end by 3 bases, with 8 bases between. The CDR3 coding sequence is TGCAGTGCCGGGTGGGACACTGAAGCTTTCTTT. It encodes CSAGWDTEAFF.

This clone was detected once. The CDR3 here is CASSETGVGNTIYF. The CDR3 bases are TGTGCCAGCAGTGAAACGGGGGTGGGAAACACCATATATTTT. The gene calls are TRBV6-1 and TRBJ1-3; TRBD1 might be the D (5 bases). The ends were cut back, 2 bases at V and 4 bases at J, with 9 bases in the middle. CDR1 and CDR2 (germline): MNHNS, SASEGT. The CDR3 runs to 14 residues.

The chain recombines TRBV5-4 with TRBJ2-3, with 11 bases lining up with TRBD2. V was pared by 0 bases and J by 4 bases, with 7 bases of the junction left unmatched. The CDR3 runs to 17 residues. CDR1 and CDR2 (germline): SGHNT, YYREEE (reference sequence). Here the CDR3 DNA reads TGTGCCAGCAGCTTGGCGGCTAGCGGGGGGCGGGCAGATACGCAGTATTTT. It yields the protein CASSLAASGGRADTQYF.

In DNA form, the CDR3 reads TGTGCCAGCCGGGACAGGGCCACAGATACGCAGTATTTT. Translation: CASRDRATDTQYF. The chain is built from TRBV2 and TRBJ2-3; 9 nucleotides line up with TRBD1. CDR3 size: 13 residues. The germline CDR1 and CDR2 sequences are SNHLY and FYNNEI. V dropped 8 bases and J dropped 2; count of bases not matched to a gene: 2.

A word on this clone: The junction departs from germline at one end; a sequencing error may be responsible. J is TRBJ2-6 and V is TRBV7-8; no clear D. Germline CDR1 SGHVS, CDR2 FQNEAQ. This CDR3 contains 16 residues. CDR3 loop: CASSVALDSGANVLTF. The CDR3 DNA follows: TGTGCCAGCAGCGTAGCCCTTGACTCTGGGGCCAACGTCCTGACTTTC.

The V gene is TRBV2, the J gene TRBJ2-3, with 12 bases that match TRBD1. V was clipped by 11 bases and J by 3 bases; unmatched bases: 3. Germline loops: CDR1 SNHLY, CDR2 FYNNEI. The CDR3 is 13 residues long. CDR3 in DNA: TGTGCCGGGGGACAGGGGGCGACAGATACGCAGTATTTT. Residues: CAGGQGATDTQYF.

This chain links TRBV7-2 with TRBJ1-4; TRBD1 aligns across 9 bases. The V gene end was trimmed by 3 bases and the J gene end by 5 bases; junction bases not matched to a gene: 4. The CDR3 has 15 amino acids. Germline V gene data show CDR1 as SGHTA and CDR2 as FQGNSA. The CDR3, as DNA: TGTGCCAGCAGCTTTCAGACAGGGGGAAATGAAAAACTGTTTTTT. It is translated as CASSFQTGGNEKLFF.

The V gene is TRBV29-1, the J gene TRBJ2-2; no firm D call. Trimming removed 5 bases from V and 1 base from J, with 11 bases in between. CDR3 length: 14 amino acids. Germline V CDR1 and CDR2: SQVTM, ANQGSEA. The CDR3 protein is CSVLGYQNTGELFF. The DNA for the CDR3 is TGCAGCGTTCTTGGGTATCAGAACACCGGGGAGCTGTTTTTT.

The J gene is TRBJ2-3, the V gene TRBV5-5; TRBD2 matches 8 bases. This CDR3 contains 15 residues. CDR1 and CDR2 from the germline V gene are SGHKS and YYEKEE (reference sequence). The V gene end was trimmed by 6 bases and the J gene end by 4 bases; junction bases not matched to a gene: 10. The CDR3 bases are TGTGCCAGCACCCCACGGGGGGGGTTGGCAGATACGCAGTATTTT. Protein: CASTPRGGLADTQYF.

The rearrangement joins TRBV28 to TRBJ2-1; D is possibly TRBD1 or TRBD2 (6 bases each). V was clipped by 5 bases and J by 7 bases, with 18 bases between them. The CDR3 is made up of 15 amino acids. Germline V CDR1 and CDR2: MDHEN, SYDVKM. The CDR3 bases are TGTGCCAGCAGTCGAGGGGGGTCTAGGGAGAATGAGCAGTTCTTC. Its translation is CASSRGGSRENEQFF. Supplemented by reference TRBV28 and TRBJ2-1, the full variable domain reads DVKVTQSSRYLVKRTGEKVFLECVQDMDHENMFWYRQDPGLGLRLIYFSYDVKMKEKGDIPEGYSVSREKKERFSLILESASTNQTSMYLCASSRGGSRENEQFFGPGTRLTVL.

This clone was recorded only once. This chain uses TRBV5-6 with TRBJ2-5; D call uncertain. The J call is uncertain, as TRBJ2-7 better fits the DNA end. Germline V gene lookup returns CDR1 SGHDT and CDR2 YYEEEE. The CDR3 runs to 13 residues. The CDR3 coding sequence is TGTGCCAGCAGCTTAGACGGTTACTACGAGCAGTACTTC. Translating it yields CASSLDGYYEQYF.

The chain links TRBV6-5 to TRBJ1-2; no definite D call. In germline, CDR1 is MNHEY, CDR2 SVGAGI. V lost 5 bases, J lost 0 bases, and 10 bases lay in between. The CDR3 runs 14 residues. The CDR3 loop reads CASSRSAANYGYTF. In DNA, the CDR3 is TGTGCCAGCAGTCGGTCCGCCGCTAACTATGGCTACACCTTC.